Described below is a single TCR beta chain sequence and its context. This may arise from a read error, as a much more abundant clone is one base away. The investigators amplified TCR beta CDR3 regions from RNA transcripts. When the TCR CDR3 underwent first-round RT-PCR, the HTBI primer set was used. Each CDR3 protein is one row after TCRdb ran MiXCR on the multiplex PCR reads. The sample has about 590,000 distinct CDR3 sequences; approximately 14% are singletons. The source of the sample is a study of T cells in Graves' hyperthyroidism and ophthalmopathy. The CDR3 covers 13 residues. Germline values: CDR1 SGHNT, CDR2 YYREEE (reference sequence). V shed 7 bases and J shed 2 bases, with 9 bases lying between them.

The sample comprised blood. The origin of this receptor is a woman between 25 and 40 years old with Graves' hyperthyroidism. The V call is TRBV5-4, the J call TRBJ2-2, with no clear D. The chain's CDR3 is CASGATNTGELFF. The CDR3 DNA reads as TGTGCCAGCGGCGCGACAAACACCGGGGAGCTGTTTTTT.